This record looks at one T cell receptor beta chain sequence and its context. V shed 0 bases and J shed 6 bases, with 6 bases lying between them. This CDR3 has 11 residues. CDR1 and CDR2 (germline): DFQATT, SNEGSKA (reference sequence). This sample is part of a study of cytomegalovirus exposure and HLA in healthy donors. The PCR used 60 Vbeta and 13 Jbeta primers. Some clones are missing from TCRdb's copy, which holds only in-frame ones; the method was immunoSEQ multiplex PCR. The sample includes about 74,000 clones. This clonotype originated in a female donor in good health and CMV-seropositive. The chain is built from TRBV20-1 and TRBJ2-7; the D is unclear. The specimen was PBMCs. CDR3 amino acids: CSARESAEQYF. The CDR3 DNA sequence: TGCAGTGCTAGAGAGAGTGCCGAGCAGTACTTC.